This T cell receptor beta chain was sequenced during a study of T cells in Graves' hyperthyroidism and ophthalmopathy (dated by TCRdb to the late 2010s). With regard to the full study: Peripheral blood samples were taken at initial diagnosis, before any treatment was given. Once sampling was done, hyperthyroidism patients were given methimazole at a starting dose of 30 mg daily, whereas ophthalmopathy patients were given high-dose intravenous methylprednisolone. The 100 discovery patients were randomly split 7:3 into training and test sets. An independent validation cohort of under 20 hyperthyroidism patients and 17 patients who later progressed to ophthalmopathy tested prospective prediction of ophthalmopathy. In about 6 Graves' hyperthyroidism patients, the study also compared T-cell repertoires from thyroid tissue with T-cell repertoires from blood. According to the paper, TCR Vbeta CDR3 sequencing was carried out on 135 peripheral blood samples, which came from fewer than 50 ophthalmopathy, roughly 75 hyperthyroidism and around 17 progressor patients. To identify TCR V-J signatures that set the groups apart, the researchers used a discovery cohort of 90 to 100 patients, made up of approximately 43 with Graves' ophthalmopathy and about 60 with stable Graves' hyperthyroidism.

Including cysteine and phenylalanine, the CDR3 has 10 amino acids. Left in the record is the CDR3 DNA by itself, 30 bases read in frame from the first base. CDR1 and CDR2, per the germline V gene (reference sequence), are LNHDA and SQIVND. V loses 4 bases, J loses 7 bases, and the germline ends lie 5 bases apart. Moderately to severely active disease, a Clinical Activity Score of at least 3, a NOSPECS grade of at least 4, and a duration under 3 months were present in ophthalmopathy patients. Patients with uncontrolled infections, other autoimmune diseases, pregnancy or lactation were excluded. Clinical symptoms, serum thyroxine and TRAb, thyroid ultrasound, and orbital computed tomography formed the basis for the diagnoses. PBMCs were isolated from 7.5 to 10 ml of fresh peripheral blood by Ficoll-Paque density gradient centrifugation. Trizol reagent was used to extract total RNA, and RNA quality was then checked on an Agilent 2100 Bioanalyzer.

Amplification of TCR beta CDR3 regions was carried out from RNA transcripts. For the first round of RT-PCR on the TCR CDR3, the HTBI primer set was used together with the Qiagen OneStep RT-PCR kit. Libraries were constructed in a second round of multiplex PCR, after which size selection and purification were carried out. Paired-end sequencing of the libraries was performed with 100 bp reads on an Illumina HiSeq2000. The study's processing was this. SOAPnuke was used to process the raw data, removing reads that contained adapters or uncalled bases, had a mean Phred below 15, or lacked an exact match to the constant primer or identifier. High-quality paired reads were merged using COPE v1.2.5, and each unique nucleotide sequence was defined as a clonotype. MiTCR v1.1 was used to align clonotypes to the IMGT TRBV, TRBD and TRBJ reference segments. The analysis included only V-J combinations with a frequency above 0.0001, which together covered about 99% of the repertoires. A TCS score was defined as the ratio between F50 (clonal expansion) and ExV (chaos), using BLOSUM62-based TCRdist between CDR3 peptides within each V-J. Welch's t-statistics and random forest reduced fewer than 600 V-J features to 13, which were used in a naive Bayes classifier (R e1071). Starting from the raw public reads, TCRdb applied fastp trimming at Q25, assembled clones with MiXCR and retained in-frame beta chains. CDR3 protein sequences are deduplicated, and each keeps its most common genes and DNA. These V and J calls rely on TCRdb rather than the paper's analysis. This sample is represented by 500,000 to 600,000 distinct CDR3 sequences; 15% to 20% of them were singletons. The top ten clonotypes cover roughly 50% of the sample.

Results and caveats for the whole study, not just this receptor: During validation, the model predicted progression to ophthalmopathy a median of approximately six months ahead of onset, with almost 71% sensitivity and about 72% specificity. No statistical method was used to fix the sample size in advance, and group allocation was not hidden from the investigators. Most expanded thyroid clonotypes (frequency above 0.001) were also detected in blood, suggesting blood repertoires may reflect thyroid immune responses. A 13 V-J signature model separated ophthalmopathy from stable hyperthyroidism, with just over 85% sensitivity and 81% to 82% specificity in cross-validation and 80%/75% in testing.

On this clonotype: What this receptor recognizes is not known. No much larger clone is present one base from it, and per-base qualities are unavailable.

Sequences were obtained from blood. In this chain, TRBV19 is recombined with TRBJ2-7; the D gene cannot be named for sure. The receptor's source is a man aged 40-49 years with Graves' ophthalmopathy. The bases read TGTGCCAGTAGTACCGAAGAGCAGTACTTC. This is translated as CASSTEEQYF.